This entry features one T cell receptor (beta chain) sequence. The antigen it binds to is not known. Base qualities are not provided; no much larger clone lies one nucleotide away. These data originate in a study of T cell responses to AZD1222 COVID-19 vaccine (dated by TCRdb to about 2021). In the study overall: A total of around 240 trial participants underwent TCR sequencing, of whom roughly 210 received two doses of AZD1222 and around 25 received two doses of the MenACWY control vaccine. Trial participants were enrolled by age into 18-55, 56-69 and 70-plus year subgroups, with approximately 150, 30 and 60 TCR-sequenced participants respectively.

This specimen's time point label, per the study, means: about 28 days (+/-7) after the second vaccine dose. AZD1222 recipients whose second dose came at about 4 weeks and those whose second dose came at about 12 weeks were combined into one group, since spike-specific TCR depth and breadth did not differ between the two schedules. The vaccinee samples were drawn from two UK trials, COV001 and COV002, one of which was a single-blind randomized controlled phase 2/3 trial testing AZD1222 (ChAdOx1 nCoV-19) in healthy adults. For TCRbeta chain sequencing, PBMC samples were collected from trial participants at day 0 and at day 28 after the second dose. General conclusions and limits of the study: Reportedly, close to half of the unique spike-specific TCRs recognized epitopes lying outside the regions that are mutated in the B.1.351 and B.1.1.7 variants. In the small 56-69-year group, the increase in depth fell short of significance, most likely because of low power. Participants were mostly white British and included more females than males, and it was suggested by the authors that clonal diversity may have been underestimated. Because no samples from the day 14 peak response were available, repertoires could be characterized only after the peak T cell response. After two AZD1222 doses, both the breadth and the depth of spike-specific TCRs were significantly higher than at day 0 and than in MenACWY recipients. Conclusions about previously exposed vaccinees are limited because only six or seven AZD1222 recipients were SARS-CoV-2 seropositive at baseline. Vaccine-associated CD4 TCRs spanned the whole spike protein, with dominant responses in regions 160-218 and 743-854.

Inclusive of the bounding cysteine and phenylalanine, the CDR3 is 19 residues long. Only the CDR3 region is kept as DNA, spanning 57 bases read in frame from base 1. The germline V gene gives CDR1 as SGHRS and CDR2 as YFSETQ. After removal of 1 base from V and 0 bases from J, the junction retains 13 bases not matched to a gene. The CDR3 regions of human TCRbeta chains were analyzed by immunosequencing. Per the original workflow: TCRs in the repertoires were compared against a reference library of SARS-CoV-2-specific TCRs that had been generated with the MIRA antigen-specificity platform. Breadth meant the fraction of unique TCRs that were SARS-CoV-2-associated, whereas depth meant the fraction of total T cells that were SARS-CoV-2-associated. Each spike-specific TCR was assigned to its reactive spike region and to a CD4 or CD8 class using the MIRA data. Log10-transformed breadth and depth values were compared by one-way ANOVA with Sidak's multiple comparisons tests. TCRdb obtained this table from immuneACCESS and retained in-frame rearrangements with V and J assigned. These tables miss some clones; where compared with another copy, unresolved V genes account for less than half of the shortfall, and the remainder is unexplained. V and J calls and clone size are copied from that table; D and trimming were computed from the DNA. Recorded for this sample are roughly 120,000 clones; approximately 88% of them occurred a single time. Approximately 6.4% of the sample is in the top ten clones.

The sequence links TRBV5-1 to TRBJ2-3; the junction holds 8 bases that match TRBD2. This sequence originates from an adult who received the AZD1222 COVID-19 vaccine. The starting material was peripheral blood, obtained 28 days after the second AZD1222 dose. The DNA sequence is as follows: TGCGCCAGCAGCTTGATCTTTGTTGCGGGGGGCGCAAGCACAGATACGCAGTATTTT. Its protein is CASSLIFVAGGASTDTQYF.